This T cell receptor beta chain derives from a study of blood T cell repertoires in COVID-19. The protocol was immunoSEQ multiplex PCR, while the TCRdb copy is restricted to in-frame clones and leaves out a portion. The profile shows some 270,000 clones, about 89% of them singletons. Per the germline V gene, CDR1 is LGHDT and CDR2 is YNNKEL (reference sequence). This CDR3 is built from 17 residues. With V trimmed by 2 bases and J by 5 bases, 13 bases remained unmatched. The sample was peripheral blood. The TCR originated in a man aged 30-40 years with acute or convalescent COVID-19. This chain connects TRBV3-1 (or the pseudogene TRBV3-2) to TRBJ2-5; TRBD1 matches at 8 bases. The CDR3, as DNA: TGTGCCAGCAGCCAACCCCTCGAATACAGGGGGTGGGAGACCCAGTACTTC. Its protein is CASSQPLEYRGWETQYF.